Below are 5 T cell receptor beta chains sequenced from a single sample in a study of cytomegalovirus exposure and HLA in healthy donors. The data were produced by immunoSEQ multiplex PCR, yet TCRdb's version contains in-frame clones alone and is incomplete. The sample lists about 150,000 clones, about 86% seen once, with around 2.1% in the top ten. Input material: PBMCs. The receptors here all came from a human donor in good health.

The rearrangement uses TRBV7-2 and TRBJ2-7; a weak D match, TRBD2 (6 bases). Germline CDR1 SGHTA, CDR2 FQGNSA. Trimming cost V 0 bases and J 2 bases, with 11 bases left between them. The CDR3 loop spans 15 amino acids. The DNA for the CDR3 is TGTGCCAGCAGCTTAGCCAGGGAGGCACCCTACGAGCAGTACTTC. Its protein is CASSLAREAPYEQYF.

This clone was seen a handful of times. The rearrangement uses TRBV5-4 and TRBJ2-3; maybe TRBD2 (7 bases). Germline V CDR1 and CDR2: SGHNT, YYREEE (reference sequence). The CDR3 covers 16 residues. Trimming cost V 5 bases and J 4 bases, with 20 bases left between them. The CDR3 reads CASSRRQDGGADTQYF. The CDR3 bases are TGTGCCAGCAGTCGCCGACAGGATGGGGGGGCAGATACGCAGTATTTT.

The chain is built from TRBV10-1 and TRBJ2-7; D not resolved. Germline values: CDR1 WNHNN, CDR2 SYGVQD (reference sequence). This CDR3 region has 15 residues. Between the trimmed V and J ends, which lost 3 bases and 2 bases, there was a span of 14 bases. The CDR3 loop is CASSDRLLPTYEQYF. The CDR3 DNA reads TGCGCCAGCAGTGACAGACTCCTCCCAACCTACGAGCAGTACTTC.

This clone was detected only a few times. The chain is built from TRBV7-3 and TRBJ2-3, with 7 bases matching TRBD2. V was clipped by 4 bases and J by 5 bases; unmatched bases: 9. Germline assignment: CDR1 SGHTA and CDR2 FQGTGA. There are 15 residues in the CDR3. CDR3 sequence: CASSSRGLDLDTQYF. The CDR3, as DNA: TGTGCCAGCAGCTCAAGAGGACTAGACCTAGATACGCAGTATTTT.

CDR3 region: CASTPRGQDSPLHF. The CDR3 bases are TGTGCCAGCACCCCAAGGGGGCAAGATTCACCCCTCCACTTT. The V call is TRBV9, the J call TRBJ1-6, with TRBD1 identical over 7 bases. The CDR3 length is 14 residues. V was clipped by 6 bases and J by 8 bases; unmatched bases: 8. Germline V gives CDR1 SGDLS, CDR2 YYNGEE. The full variable domain, in which reference TRBV9 and TRBJ1-6 provide the parts outside the CDR3, is DSGVTQTPKHLITATGQRVTLRCSPRSGDLSVYWYQQSLDQGLQFLIQYYNGEERAKGNILERFSAQQFPDLHSELNLSSLELGDSALYFCASTPRGQDSPLHFGNGTRLTVT.